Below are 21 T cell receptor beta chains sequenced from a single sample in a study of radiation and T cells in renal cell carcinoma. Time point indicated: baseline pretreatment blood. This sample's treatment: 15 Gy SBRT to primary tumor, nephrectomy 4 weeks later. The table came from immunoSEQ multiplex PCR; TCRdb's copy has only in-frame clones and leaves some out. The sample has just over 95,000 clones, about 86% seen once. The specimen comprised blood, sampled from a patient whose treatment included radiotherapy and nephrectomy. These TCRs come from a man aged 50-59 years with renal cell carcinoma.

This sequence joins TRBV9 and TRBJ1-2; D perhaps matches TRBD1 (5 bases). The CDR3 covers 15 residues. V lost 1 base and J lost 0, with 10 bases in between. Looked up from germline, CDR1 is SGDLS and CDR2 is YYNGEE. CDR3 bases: TGTGCCAGCAGCGTATCTTCGGGGGCTAACTATGGCTACACCTTC. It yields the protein CASSVSSGANYGYTF.

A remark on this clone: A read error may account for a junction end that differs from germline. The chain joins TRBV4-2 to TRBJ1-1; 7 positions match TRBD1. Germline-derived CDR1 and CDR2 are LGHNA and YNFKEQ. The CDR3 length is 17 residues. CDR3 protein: CASTQDRVGPMATEAFF. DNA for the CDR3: TGTGCCAGCACCCAAGACAGGGTAGGGCCAATGGCCACTGAAGCTTTCTTT.

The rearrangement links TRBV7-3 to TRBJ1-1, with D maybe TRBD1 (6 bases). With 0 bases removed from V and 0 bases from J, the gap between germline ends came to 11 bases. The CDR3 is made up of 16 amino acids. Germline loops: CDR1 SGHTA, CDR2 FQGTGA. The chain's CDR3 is CASSLTPDRLNTEAFF. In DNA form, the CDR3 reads TGTGCCAGCAGCTTAACGCCGGACAGACTGAACACTGAAGCTTTCTTT.

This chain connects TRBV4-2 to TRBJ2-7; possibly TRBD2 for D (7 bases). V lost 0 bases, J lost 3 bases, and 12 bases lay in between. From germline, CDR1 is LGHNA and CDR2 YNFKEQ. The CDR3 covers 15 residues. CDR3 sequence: CASSQDLRGHYEQYF. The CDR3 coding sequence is TGTGCCAGCAGCCAAGATCTGCGGGGGCACTACGAGCAGTACTTC.

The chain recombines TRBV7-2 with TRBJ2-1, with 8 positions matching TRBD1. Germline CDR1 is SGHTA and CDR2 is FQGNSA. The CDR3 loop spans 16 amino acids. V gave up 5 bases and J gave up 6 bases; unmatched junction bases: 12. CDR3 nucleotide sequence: TGTGCCAGCAGCAACACCAGGGGGCTTCGGTCCAATGAGCAGTTCTTC. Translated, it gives CASSNTRGLRSNEQFF.

CDR3 sequence (DNA): TGTGCCAGCAGCGGCAGCGGGGGGGCATCGTACAATGAGCAGTTCTTC. This encodes CASSGSGGASYNEQFF. This chain uses TRBV7-2 with TRBJ2-1; TRBD2 matches at 10 bases. The CDR3 totals 16 residues. Per the germline V gene, CDR1 is SGHTA and CDR2 is FQGNSA. V was clipped by 5 bases and J by 4 bases; unmatched bases: 8.

CDR3 sequence reads: CASSDSVTDTQYF. CDR3 coding DNA: TGTGCCAGCAGCGACTCGGTCACAGATACGCAGTATTTT. This sequence joins TRBV5-8 and TRBJ2-3, with D uncertain. Trimming left V 4 bases short and J 2 bases short, with 8 bases between. Germline V gene data show CDR1 as SGHTS and CDR2 as YDEGEE. The CDR3 sequence is 13 residues long.

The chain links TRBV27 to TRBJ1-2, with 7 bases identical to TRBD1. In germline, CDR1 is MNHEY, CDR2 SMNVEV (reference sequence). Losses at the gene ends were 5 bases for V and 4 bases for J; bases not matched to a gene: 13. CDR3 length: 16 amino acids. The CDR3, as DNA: TGTGCCAGCAGTCCCCAAACAGGGGCCGCGACCTATGGCTACACCTTC. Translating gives CASSPQTGAATYGYTF.

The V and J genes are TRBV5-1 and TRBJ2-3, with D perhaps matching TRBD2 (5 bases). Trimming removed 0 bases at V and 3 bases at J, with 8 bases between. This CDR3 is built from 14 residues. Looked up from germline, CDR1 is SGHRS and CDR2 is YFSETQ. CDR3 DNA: TGCGCCAGCAGCTTGGAAGGGAGTACAGATACGCAGTATTTT. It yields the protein CASSLEGSTDTQYF.

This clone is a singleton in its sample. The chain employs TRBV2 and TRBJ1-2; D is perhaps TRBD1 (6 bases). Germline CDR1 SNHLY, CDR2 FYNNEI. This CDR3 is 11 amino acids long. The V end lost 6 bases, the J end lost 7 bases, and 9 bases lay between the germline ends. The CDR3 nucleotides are TGTGCCAGCAGGGGGGCCGCTGGCTACACCTTC. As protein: CASRGAAGYTF.

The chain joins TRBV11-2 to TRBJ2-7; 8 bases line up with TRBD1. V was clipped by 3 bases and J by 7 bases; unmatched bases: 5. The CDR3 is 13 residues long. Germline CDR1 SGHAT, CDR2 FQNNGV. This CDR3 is CASSFSDREEQYF. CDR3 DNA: TGTGCCAGCAGCTTTTCGGACAGGGAGGAGCAGTACTTC. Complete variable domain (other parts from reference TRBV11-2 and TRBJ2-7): EAGVAQSPRYKIIEKRQSVAFWCNPISGHATLYWYQQILGQGPKLLIQFQNNGVVDDSQLPKDRFSAERLKGVDSTLKIQPAKLEDSAVYLCASSFSDREEQYFGPGTRLTVT.

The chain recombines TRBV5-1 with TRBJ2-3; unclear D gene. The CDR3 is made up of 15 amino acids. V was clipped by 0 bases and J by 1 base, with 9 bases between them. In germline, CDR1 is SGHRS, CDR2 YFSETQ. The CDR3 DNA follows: TGCGCCAGCAGCTTGGAGGGTAGGGGCACAGATACGCAGTATTTT. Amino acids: CASSLEGRGTDTQYF.

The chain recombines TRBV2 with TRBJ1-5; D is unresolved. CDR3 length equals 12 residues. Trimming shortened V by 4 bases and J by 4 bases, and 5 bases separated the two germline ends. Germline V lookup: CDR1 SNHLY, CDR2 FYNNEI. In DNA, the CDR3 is TGTGCCAGCAGTGCACAGAATCAGCCCCAGCATTTT. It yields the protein CASSAQNQPQHF.

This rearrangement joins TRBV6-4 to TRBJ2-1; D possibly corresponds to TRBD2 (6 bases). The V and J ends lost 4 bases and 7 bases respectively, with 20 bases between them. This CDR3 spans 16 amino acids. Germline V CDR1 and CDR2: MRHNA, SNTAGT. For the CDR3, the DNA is TGTGCCAGCAGTGTCCAGGGACTGGGGATGGGGAATGAGCAGTTCTTC. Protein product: CASSVQGLGMGNEQFF.

The CDR3 region has the DNA TGTGCCAGCAGTGAATGGGCAGGGGCGTCCTCCTACAATGAGCAGTTCTTC. Protein sequence: CASSEWAGASSYNEQFF. The rearrangement uses TRBV6-1 and TRBJ2-1, with a weak D call TRBD1 (6 bases). Germline V CDR1 and CDR2: MNHNS, SASEGT. The CDR3 totals 17 residues. Deletions cut 2 bases from V and 0 bases from J, with 14 bases between.

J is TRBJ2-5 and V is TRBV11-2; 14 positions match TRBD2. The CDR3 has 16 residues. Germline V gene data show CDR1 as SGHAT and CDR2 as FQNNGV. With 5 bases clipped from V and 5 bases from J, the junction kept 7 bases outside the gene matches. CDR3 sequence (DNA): TGTGCCAGCAGCCCACGACTAGCGGGGGGGATCGAGACCCAGTACTTC. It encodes CASSPRLAGGIETQYF.

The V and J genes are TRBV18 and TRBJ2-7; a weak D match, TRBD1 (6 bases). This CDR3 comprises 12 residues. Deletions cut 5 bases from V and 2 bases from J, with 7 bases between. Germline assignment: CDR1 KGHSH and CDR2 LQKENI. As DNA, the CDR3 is TGTGCCAGCTCAGAGGGGGCCTACGAGCAGTACTTC. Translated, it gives CASSEGAYEQYF.

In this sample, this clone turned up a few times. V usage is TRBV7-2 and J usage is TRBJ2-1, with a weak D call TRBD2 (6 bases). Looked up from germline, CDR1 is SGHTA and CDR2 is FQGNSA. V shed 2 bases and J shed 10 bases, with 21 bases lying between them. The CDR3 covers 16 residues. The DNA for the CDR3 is TGTGCCAGCAGCTTAATAGTGGCTAGCAATCGGGGGGAGCAGTTCTTC. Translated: CASSLIVASNRGEQFF.

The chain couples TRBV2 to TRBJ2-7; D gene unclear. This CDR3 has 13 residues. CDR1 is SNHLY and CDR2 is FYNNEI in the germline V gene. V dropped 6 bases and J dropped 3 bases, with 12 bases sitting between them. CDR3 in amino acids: CASSLDPGYEQYF. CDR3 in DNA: TGTGCCAGCAGCTTAGACCCGGGCTACGAGCAGTACTTC.

Here the CDR3 DNA reads TGTGCCAGCAGCCCTTCCGGACCGACCTCTGGAAACACCATATATTTT. Translation: CASSPSGPTSGNTIYF. V usage is TRBV7-2 and J usage is TRBJ1-3; no firm D call. The V end lost 5 bases, the J end lost 0 bases, and 14 bases lay between the germline ends. The CDR3 is 16 residues long. Germline V CDR1 and CDR2: SGHTA, FQGNSA.

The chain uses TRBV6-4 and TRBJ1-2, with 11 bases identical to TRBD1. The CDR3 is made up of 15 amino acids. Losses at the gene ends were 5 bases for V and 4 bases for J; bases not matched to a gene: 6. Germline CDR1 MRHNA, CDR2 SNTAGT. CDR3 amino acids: CASSFGTGGAYGYTF. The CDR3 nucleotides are TGTGCCAGCAGTTTCGGGACAGGGGGAGCCTATGGCTACACCTTC.